This T cell receptor beta chain derives from a study of neurological immune-mediated disorders. MiXCR, applied by TCRdb to the 5' RACE reads, yields one record per CDR3 protein. The data show fewer than 90,000 distinct CDR3 sequences, with less than 5.5% seen just once and less than 8% held by the top ten. Study-wide findings and caveats: When the repertoires were sorted by phylogenetic grouping, those of 18 of 34 multiple sclerosis patients ended up in one related-CDR3 cluster, a possible signature. The absence of any CDR3 amino acid sequence shared by expanded clones across subjects suggests that repertoires were private in all groups.

V shed 1 base and J shed 2 bases, with 3 bases lying between them. From germline, CDR1 is SEHNR and CDR2 FQNEAQ (reference sequence). The CDR3 is 12 residues long. Many counts were recorded for this clonotype. Its antigen remains unidentified. Sequencing input: PBMCs. This TCR derives from a young man with multiple sclerosis. The chain combines TRBV7-9 with TRBJ2-7; D gene uncertain. The CDR3 DNA is TGTGCCAGCAGCTTAGGGACCTACGAGCAGTACTTC. Amino acids: CASSLGTYEQYF.